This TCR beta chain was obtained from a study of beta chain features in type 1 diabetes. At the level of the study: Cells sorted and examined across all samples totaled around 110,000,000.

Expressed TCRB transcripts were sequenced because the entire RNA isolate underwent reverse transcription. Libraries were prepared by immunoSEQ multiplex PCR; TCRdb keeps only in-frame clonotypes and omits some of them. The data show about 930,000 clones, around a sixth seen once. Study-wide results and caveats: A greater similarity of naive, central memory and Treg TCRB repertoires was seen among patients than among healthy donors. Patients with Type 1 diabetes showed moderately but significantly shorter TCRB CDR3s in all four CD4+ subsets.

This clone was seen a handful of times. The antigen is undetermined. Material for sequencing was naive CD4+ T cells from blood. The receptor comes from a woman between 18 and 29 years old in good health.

Written as DNA, the CDR3 is TGTGCCAGTATCACAGGGGGTAGCAATCAGCCCCAGCATTTT. This translates into CASITGGSNQPQHF. This chain connects TRBV19 to TRBJ1-5, with 8 bases aligning to TRBD1. Trimming cost V 7 bases and J 0 bases; bases outside gene matches: 2. Germline V gene sequence: CDR1 LNHDA, CDR2 SQIVND (reference sequence). The CDR3 extends over 14 amino acids.